This entry features one T cell receptor (beta chain) sequence. Its antigen is unidentified. The germline CDR1 and CDR2 sequences are SGHTA and FQGNSA. Trimming cost V 3 bases and J 4 bases, with 9 bases left between them. The CDR3 contains 13 residues. Newly diagnosed hyperthyroidism, duration under 2 months, in patients aged 18 to 65. Diagnoses were established using clinical symptoms, serum thyroxine and TRAb, thyroid ultrasound and orbital computed tomography. These data come from a study of T cells in Graves' hyperthyroidism and ophthalmopathy. Study conclusions and caveats: The model identified upcoming ophthalmopathy a median approximately seven months ahead of onset. Separating ophthalmopathy from stable hyperthyroidism was achieved by a 13 V-J model.

TCR beta CDR3 regions were amplified from RNA transcripts. The HTBI primer set served for first-round RT-PCR of the TCR CDR3. TCRdb re-derived calls from the multiplex PCR reads in MiXCR, one entry per CDR3 protein. Here the sample spans about 400,000 distinct CDR3 sequences, 15% to 19% being singletons. V and J are TRBV7-2 and TRBJ1-1, with a possible D match to TRBD1 (5 bases). The sequence was obtained from a woman aged 18-35 years with Graves' hyperthyroidism. Specimen: blood. The CDR3 loop is CASSFETVTEAFF. Written as DNA, the CDR3 is TGTGCCAGCAGCTTTGAGACAGTCACTGAAGCTTTCTTT. Drawing the rest from reference TRBV7-2 and TRBJ1-1, the complete variable domain is GAGVSQSPSNKVTEKGKDVELRCDPISGHTALYWYRQSLGQGLEFLIYFQGNSAPDKSGLPSDRFSAERTGGSVSTLTIQRTQQEDSAVYLCASSFETVTEAFFGQGTRLTVV.